These 15 T cell receptor beta chains originate from one sample sequenced in a study of blood T cell repertoires in COVID-19. Here immunoSEQ multiplex PCR was the method, and the copy in TCRdb shows in-frame clones only, minus some. The top ten hold approximately 19% of the sample, which has approximately 200,000 clones, 85% seen once. The sequenced material came from PBMCs or T cells enriched from blood (not recorded which). These receptors were obtained from a man aged 35-49 years who had recovered from COVID-19.

V usage is TRBV7-2 and J usage is TRBJ1-6; TRBD1 agrees at 8 bases. This CDR3 is 13 amino acids long. Germline-derived CDR1 and CDR2 are SGHTA and FQGNSA. With 2 bases clipped from V and 9 bases from J, the junction kept 0 bases outside the gene matches. Here the CDR3 reads CASSLTGGSPLHF. CDR3 DNA sequence: TGTGCCAGCAGCTTAACAGGGGGTTCACCCCTCCACTTT.

This clone was picked up one time. The rearrangement joins TRBV20-1 to TRBJ1-3, with D perhaps matching TRBD1 (5 bases). Trimming cost V 3 bases and J 3 bases, with 18 bases left between them. The CDR3 totals 16 residues. In germline, CDR1 is DFQATT, CDR2 SNEGSKA (reference sequence). Here the CDR3 reads CSASIATAVGGNTIYF. The CDR3 DNA is TGCAGTGCTAGTATCGCGACAGCCGTGGGTGGAAACACCATATATTTT.

V gene TRBV3-1 (or the pseudogene TRBV3-2) combines with J gene TRBJ1-2; 9 bases match TRBD1. With V trimmed by 0 bases and J by 0 bases, 11 bases remained unmatched. The CDR3 is 19 residues long. Germline V CDR1 and CDR2: LGHDT, YNNKEL (reference sequence). The CDR3 DNA reads TGTGCCAGCAGCCAAGATGTTGGGACAGGGTTTCGGTCTAACTATGGCTACACCTTC. Residues: CASSQDVGTGFRSNYGYTF.

This clone occurred once. The V and J genes are TRBV3-1 (or the pseudogene TRBV3-2) and TRBJ2-2, with a tentative D call TRBD1 (8 bases). This CDR3 has 16 residues. Deletions cut 4 bases from V and 6 bases from J, with 18 bases between. Germline V CDR1 and CDR2: LGHDT, YNNKEL (reference sequence). The CDR3: CASSPGGGRVAGELFF. The CDR3 DNA reads TGTGCCAGCAGCCCAGGGGGCGGGAGAGTAGCCGGGGAGCTGTTTTTT.

This chain uses TRBV6-2 or TRBV6-3 with TRBJ2-7; 9 bases match TRBD2. V was clipped by 2 bases and J by 3 bases; unmatched bases: 5. The CDR3 is 15 residues long. CDR1 is MNHEY and CDR2 is SVGEGT in the germline V gene. The CDR3 region is CASSYGLAGNYEQYF. CDR3 sequence (DNA): TGTGCCAGCAGTTACGGGCTAGCGGGAAACTACGAGCAGTACTTC.

This clone was seen a few times. One end of the junction is discordant with germline, which a read error may explain. The DNA for the CDR3 is TGTGCCAGCTCGCCACCCACTAGCAGCCCCACGAATACGCAGTATTTT. Its protein is CASSPPTSSPTNTQYF. This chain connects TRBV18 to TRBJ2-3, with TRBD2 as a possible D gene (6 bases). The CDR3 has 16 amino acids. The germline V gene encodes CDR1 KGHSH and CDR2 LQKENI.

The V call is TRBV25-1, the J call TRBJ1-1; D is perhaps TRBD1 (5 bases). Germline V lookup: CDR1 MGHDK, CDR2 SYGVNS. V was shortened by 4 bases and J by 7 bases, with 7 bases between the two germline ends. The CDR3 has 11 amino acids. In DNA, the CDR3 is TGTGCCAGCAGTGTAGGGGTTGAAGCTTTCTTT. Translation: CASSVGVEAFF.

The rearrangement links TRBV11-3 to TRBJ1-1; D ambiguous. The CDR3 covers 14 residues. Germline values: CDR1 SGHNT, CDR2 YENEEA. The V and J ends lost 2 bases and 0 bases respectively, with 7 bases between them. CDR3 amino acids: CASSLPQLNTEAFF. CDR3 sequence (DNA): TGTGCCAGCAGCTTACCTCAGTTGAACACTGAAGCTTTCTTT. Together with reference TRBV11-3 and TRBJ1-1, the CDR3 gives the full variable domain: EAGVVQSPRYKIIEKKQPVAFWCNPISGHNTLYWYLQNLGQGPELLIRYENEEAVDDSQLPKDRFSAERLKGVDSTLKIQPAELGDSAVYLCASSLPQLNTEAFFGQGTRLTVV.

The V gene is TRBV4-1, the J gene TRBJ1-6; D is perhaps TRBD1 (6 bases). Trimming removed 0 bases at V and 10 bases at J, with 7 bases between. Germline-derived CDR1 and CDR2 are MGHRA and YSYEKL. The CDR3 covers 13 residues. The CDR3 region has the DNA TGCGCCAGCAGCCAAGACAGGGGCTCACCCCTCCACTTT. It yields the protein CASSQDRGSPLHF.

The chain links TRBV25-1 to TRBJ2-7; D gene ambiguous. Germline assignment: CDR1 MGHDK and CDR2 SYGVNS. The CDR3 loop spans 13 amino acids. Trimming left V 6 bases short and J 6 bases short, with 15 bases between. The CDR3 DNA follows: TGTGCCAGCAGCCCGACACGGTCAAGCGAGCAGTACTTC. Translated, it gives CASSPTRSSEQYF.

The genes are TRBV5-4 and TRBJ2-1; TRBD2 matches 10 bases. J was trimmed by 0 bases and V by 5 bases; bases with no gene match: 8. This CDR3 has 17 amino acids. Germline V lookup: CDR1 SGHNT, CDR2 YYREEE (reference sequence). CDR3 residues: CASRSISGRFSYNEQFF. The CDR3 nucleotides read TGTGCCAGCAGATCCATTAGCGGGAGGTTCTCCTACAATGAGCAGTTCTTC.

The chain is built from TRBV4-2 and TRBJ2-1; maybe TRBD2 (5 bases). The CDR3 loop spans 20 amino acids. Trimming shortened V by 0 bases and J by 8 bases, and 29 bases separated the two germline ends. Germline CDR1 LGHNA, CDR2 YNFKEQ. The CDR3 DNA reads TGTGCCAGCAGCCAAGATCAAATTTATTCATCTGGACTCCGGGATTATGAGCAGTTCTTC. Protein: CASSQDQIYSSGLRDYEQFF.

V is TRBV24-1 and J is TRBJ2-5; TRBD2 is a possible D gene (6 bases). V gave up 2 bases and J gave up 7 bases, with 16 bases separating them. The V gene's germline CDR1 is KGHDR and CDR2 SFDVKD. The CDR3 totals 15 residues. The CDR3 coding sequence is TGTGCCACCAGTGATTCCTCCGGGACTCGAGGGACCCAGTACTTC. Its translation: CATSDSSGTRGTQYF.

The chain recombines TRBV5-6 with TRBJ2-7; a possible D gene is TRBD2 (5 bases). V lost 2 bases to trimming and J lost 4 bases, with 7 bases between them. The CDR3 sequence is 12 residues long. The germline V gene has CDR1 SGHDT and CDR2 YYEEEE. In DNA form, the CDR3 reads TGTGCCAGCAGCTTTTCGGGATACGAGCAGTACTTC. Amino acid sequence: CASSFSGYEQYF.

The V and J genes are TRBV2 and TRBJ2-2; 10 nucleotides line up with TRBD2. CDR1 and CDR2 from the germline V gene are SNHLY and FYNNEI. V shed 7 bases and J 6 bases; nucleotides not matched to a gene: 8. This CDR3 has 15 amino acids. The CDR3 region has the DNA TGTGCCAGCAAGGGGGGGCTAGCGGGAGCCGGGGAGCTGTTTTTT. Its protein product is CASKGGLAGAGELFF.